Described below is a single T cell receptor beta chain sequence and its context. Its antigen remains unidentified. This sample is drawn from a study of OX40 agonist ivuxolimab in advanced cancers. Whole-study context: Eligibility admitted prior anti-PD-1, anti-PD-L1 or anti-CTLA-4 therapy; around 41% had some. The study, taken as a whole, reports: People who partly responded at 0.1-3.0 mg/kg had some of the least clonal expansion seen.

V dropped 5 bases and J dropped 0 bases, with 7 bases sitting between them. The CDR3 covers 13 residues. Germline CDR1 reads SGHAT; CDR2 reads FQNNGV. Profiling relied on immunoSEQ multiplex PCR, and the TCRdb table lists in-frame clones only, not all of them. The sample includes 100,000 or so clones, less than 90% seen only once; the top ten take 0.82%. This TCR derives from an adult with an advanced solid tumor such as melanoma, head and neck, liver or kidney cancer. The chain has TRBV11-2 and TRBJ1-1; D is unresolved. The sequences come from CD4+ or CD8+ T cells sorted from blood, collected in a trial of the OX40 agonist ivuxolimab. The CDR3 nucleotides read TGTGCCAGCAGCCCCGGCGTGAACACTGAAGCTTTCTTT. It is translated as CASSPGVNTEAFF.